The 32 T cell receptor beta chains below come from one sample, sequenced in a study of CD8+ T cells in alopecia areata. cDNA serving as the sequencing template came from extracted, reverse transcribed RNA. TCRdb's copy holds only in-frame clones and misses some; the assay was immunoSEQ multiplex PCR. The table has about 270,000 clones, 60% seen once. Stated treatment: oral pan-JAK inhibitor, 5-10 mg twice daily. The input for sequencing was CD4+ T cells sorted from blood, taken at roughly week 52, from a patient treated with tofacitinib. The receptors were sampled from a human donor with alopecia areata.

The chain couples TRBV2 to TRBJ2-5; 7 nucleotides line up with TRBD2. The CDR3 has 13 residues. CDR1 is SNHLY and CDR2 is FYNNEI in the germline V gene. The ends lost 4 bases at V and 5 bases at J; junction bases unmatched: 4. CDR3 residues: CASSGGTMETQYF. For the CDR3, the DNA is TGTGCCAGCAGTGGGGGGACTATGGAGACCCAGTACTTC.

The chain uses TRBV2 and TRBJ1-5, with D unclear. The V gene lost 0 bases and the J gene lost 9 bases, with 15 bases spanning the gap. CDR1 is SNHLY, CDR2 FYNNEI, per germline. This CDR3 spans 15 amino acids. This CDR3 reads CASSEALGPAVPQHF. The CDR3 coding sequence is TGTGCCAGCAGTGAAGCTTTGGGCCCCGCTGTGCCCCAGCATTTT.

V is TRBV5-1 and J is TRBJ2-1, with 10 nucleotides matching TRBD2. This CDR3 spans 14 amino acids. V trimming: 7 bases; J trimming: 5 bases; junction bases outside the gene matches: 6. The germline V gene encodes CDR1 SGHRS and CDR2 YFSETQ. The CDR3 sequence: CASSGLAVNNEQFF. CDR3 sequence (DNA): TGCGCCAGCTCCGGACTAGCGGTCAACAATGAGCAGTTCTTC.

The rearrangement links TRBV7-9 to TRBJ2-2; D gene unclear. Deletions cut 1 base from V and 1 base from J, with 10 bases between. CDR3 length: 16 amino acids. Germline lookup yields CDR1 SEHNR and CDR2 FQNEAQ (reference sequence). CDR3: CASSLGITLNTGELFF. CDR3 bases: TGTGCCAGCAGCTTAGGAATCACATTGAACACCGGGGAGCTGTTTTTT. Full variable domain (rest looked up from reference TRBV7-9 and TRBJ2-2): DTGVSQNPRHKITKRGQNVTFRCDPISEHNRLYWYRQTLGQGPEFLTYFQNEAQLEKSRLLSDRFSAERPKGSFSTLEIQRTEQGDSAMYLCASSLGITLNTGELFFGEGSRLTVL.

This clone was detected a few times. The chain is built from TRBV29-1 and TRBJ2-3, with D possibly matching TRBD2 (7 bases). This CDR3 spans 13 amino acids. Trimming pared 5 bases from V and 5 bases from J, leaving 14 bases between. Germline CDR1 reads SQVTM; CDR2 reads ANQGSEA. CDR3 sequence (DNA): TGCAGCGTTCAGCCGGGGGGCCTAGATACGCAGTATTTT. Translating it yields CSVQPGGLDTQYF.

This clone was detected only a few times. CDR3 nucleotide sequence: TGTGCCAGTAGTCCCGGGACAGCGGACGACAATGAGCAGTTCTTC. Amino acids: CASSPGTADDNEQFF. The J gene is TRBJ2-1, the V gene TRBV19; 7 bases match TRBD1. The CDR3 loop spans 15 amino acids. Germline V CDR1 and CDR2: LNHDA, SQIVND (reference sequence). Losses at the gene ends were 5 bases for V and 5 bases for J; bases not matched to a gene: 9.

The chain employs TRBV5-1 and TRBJ2-6; D not certain. In germline, CDR1 is SGHRS, CDR2 YFSETQ. Between the trimmed V and J ends, which lost 7 bases and 2 bases, there was a span of 10 bases. The CDR3 sequence is 14 residues long. The CDR3, as DNA: TGCGCCAGCCGCGACATAGCTGGGGCCAACGTCCTGACTTTC. Translated, it gives CASRDIAGANVLTF.

The chain has TRBV30 and TRBJ2-7; D possibly uses TRBD1 or TRBD2 (5 bases each). Germline assignment: CDR1 GTSNPN and CDR2 SVGIG (reference sequence). The ends were cut back, 5 bases at V and 2 bases at J, with 7 bases in the middle. The CDR3 length is 11 residues. DNA of the CDR3: TGTGCCTGGGGGACCCCCTACGAGCAGTACTTC. Amino acids: CAWGTPYEQYF. Looking up the rest from reference TRBV30 and TRBJ2-7 gives the full variable domain: SQTIHQWPATLVQPVGSPLSLECTVEGTSNPNLYWYRQAAGRGLQLLFYSVGIGQISSEVPQNLSASRPQDRQFILSSKKLLLSDSGFYLCAWGTPYEQYFGPGTRLTVT.

This clone was observed a handful of times. The J gene is TRBJ1-1, the V gene TRBV30; D gene uncertain. With 6 bases removed from V and 3 bases from J, the gap between germline ends came to 17 bases. The CDR3 is 14 amino acids. Per germline, CDR1 GTSNPN and CDR2 SVGIG (reference sequence). The CDR3 nucleotides read TGTGCCTGCGGCCGACCTTGGGCGGACACTGAAGCTTTCTTT. It yields the protein CACGRPWADTEAFF.

DNA of the CDR3: TGTGCCAGCAGCTCGGGACTAGCGGGGATGTACCAAGAGACCCAGTACTTC. Translating gives CASSSGLAGMYQETQYF. V is TRBV11-2 and J is TRBJ2-5; 13 bases map to TRBD2. This CDR3 region has 17 residues. Unmatched junction bases numbered 5, after V lost 4 bases and J lost 0 bases. The germline V gene encodes CDR1 SGHAT and CDR2 FQNNGV.

The gene calls are TRBV11-2 and TRBJ1-2; D is perhaps TRBD1 (5 bases). Trimming removed 5 bases from V and 4 bases from J, with 17 bases in between. CDR1 SGHAT and CDR2 FQNNGV come from the germline V gene. There are 15 residues in the CDR3. CDR3 DNA sequence: TGTGCCAGCAGCCCCAGACAGTTATTCCCCTATGGCTACACCTTC. Residues: CASSPRQLFPYGYTF.

This clone occurred a few times. V is TRBV15 and J is TRBJ1-6; D is unclear. CDR1 is LNHNV, CDR2 YYDKDF, per germline (reference sequence). Trimming took off 3 bases at V and 7 bases at J, with 13 bases between the two ends. The CDR3 is 15 amino acids. The CDR3 DNA sequence: TGTGCCACCAGCAGGGCCCCTGACAAGAATTCACCCCTCCACTTT. Its protein product is CATSRAPDKNSPLHF.

This clone has more than one count but fewer than ten. The V call is TRBV29-1, the J call TRBJ2-3; D may correspond to TRBD1 or TRBD2 (5 bases each). The CDR3 loop spans 12 amino acids. Trimming cost V 7 bases and J 3 bases, with 11 bases left between them. Germline V gives CDR1 SQVTM, CDR2 ANQGSEA. The CDR3 DNA sequence: TGCAGCGGGGACGAAGCAACAGATACGCAGTATTTT. Translated, it gives CSGDEATDTQYF.

The J gene is TRBJ2-7, the V gene TRBV9, with unresolved D. Trimming took 0 bases from V and 1 from J, leaving 8 bases between them. The germline V gene has CDR1 SGDLS and CDR2 YYNGEE. CDR3 length: 14 amino acids. The CDR3 DNA sequence: TGTGCCAGCAGCGTAGCACCGACGTCCTACGAGCAGTACTTC. Translation gives CASSVAPTSYEQYF.

The chain links TRBV30 to TRBJ2-3, with D unclear. CDR3 length equals 10 residues. V was trimmed by 2 bases and J by 5 bases, leaving 2 bases between them. Germline V CDR1 and CDR2: GTSNPN, SVGIG (reference sequence). The CDR3 loop reads CAWSRDTQYF. CDR3 DNA sequence: TGTGCCTGGAGTCGAGATACGCAGTATTTT.

This chain links TRBV5-1 with TRBJ1-6, with D unclear. The CDR3 covers 14 residues. Per the germline V gene, CDR1 is SGHRS and CDR2 is YFSETQ. V was shortened by 3 bases and J by 9 bases, with 13 bases between the two germline ends. In DNA form, the CDR3 reads TGCGCCAGCAGCTATCGCGACATCTCTTCACCCCTCCACTTT. As protein: CASSYRDISSPLHF.

The V and J genes are TRBV29-1 and TRBJ2-2, with D unclear. Germline CDR1 and CDR2: SQVTM and ANQGSEA. Trimming took off 5 bases at V and 7 bases at J, with 8 bases between the two ends. The CDR3 contains 11 residues. The CDR3 sequence: CSVRVNGELFF. CDR3 coding DNA: TGCAGCGTTCGTGTGAACGGGGAGCTGTTTTTT.

The chain carries TRBV7-2 and TRBJ2-3, with D perhaps matching TRBD2 (6 bases). The V gene lost 5 bases and the J gene lost 4 bases, with 22 bases spanning the gap. Germline V gene lookup returns CDR1 SGHTA and CDR2 FQGNSA. The CDR3 has 17 residues. In DNA form, the CDR3 reads TGTGCCAGCAGCAGACTAGGCGGAACCCTTGCTGCAGATACGCAGTATTTT. Protein product: CASSRLGGTLAADTQYF.

The chain uses TRBV29-1 and TRBJ2-6, with D uncertain. Trimming cost V 6 bases and J 0 bases, with 9 bases left between them. Germline assignment: CDR1 SQVTM and CDR2 ANQGSEA. The CDR3 covers 14 residues. CDR3 nucleotide sequence: TGCAGCGTCCTTTCCATCTCTGGGGCCAACGTCCTGACTTTC. It codes for CSVLSISGANVLTF.

This sequence joins TRBV4-1 and TRBJ1-3, with 9 bases fitting TRBD1. Germline lookup yields CDR1 MGHRA and CDR2 YSYEKL. This CDR3 comprises 15 residues. V lost 6 bases, J lost 1 base, and 4 bases stayed unmatched. The CDR3 loop reads CASSAGTGSGNTIYF. The CDR3 nucleotides are TGCGCCAGCAGTGCCGGGACAGGGTCTGGAAACACCATATATTTT.

V gene TRBV18 combines with J gene TRBJ2-7, with D possibly matching TRBD1 (5 bases). The V and J ends lost 3 bases and 0 bases respectively, with 6 bases between them. The CDR3 has 13 residues. Germline V gives CDR1 KGHSH, CDR2 LQKENI. This CDR3 reads CASSPQGSYEQYF. DNA of the CDR3: TGTGCCAGCTCACCCCAGGGCTCCTACGAGCAGTACTTC.

Details on this clone: Other DNA sequences in this sample translate to the same CDR3. This chain links TRBV30 with TRBJ1-6; 7 bases match TRBD1. Per germline, CDR1 GTSNPN and CDR2 SVGIG (reference sequence). The ends lost 3 bases at V and 10 bases at J; junction bases unmatched: 6. This CDR3 region has 13 residues. The CDR3, as DNA: TGTGCCTGGAGCGGGCAGGGGGGATCACCCCTCCACTTT. It translates to CAWSGQGGSPLHF.

The chain recombines TRBV30 with TRBJ2-7; D is undetermined. V lost 8 bases and J 0 bases, leaving 8 bases between the germline ends. This CDR3 region has 11 residues. Germline CDR1 is GTSNPN and CDR2 is SVGIG (reference sequence). The CDR3 nucleotides read TGTGCCCTGGCTAGCTCCTACGAGCAGTACTTC. Translated, it gives CALASSYEQYF.

V gene TRBV30 combines with J gene TRBJ2-3, with D possibly TRBD1 on 6 matching bases. V dropped 0 bases and J dropped 0 bases, with 19 bases sitting between them. Germline CDR1 reads GTSNPN; CDR2 reads SVGIG (reference sequence). The CDR3 contains 18 residues. DNA for the CDR3: TGTGCCTGGAGTGTACGTCGAAGGACAGCTTCTAGCACAGATACGCAGTATTTT. It is translated as CAWSVRRRTASSTDTQYF.

The rearrangement links TRBV5-1 to TRBJ2-1; D not resolved. The CDR3 has 11 amino acids. With 5 bases removed from V and 3 bases from J, the gap between germline ends came to 3 bases. In germline, CDR1 is SGHRS, CDR2 YFSETQ. Written as DNA, the CDR3 is TGCGCCAGCAGTGTCTACAATGAGCAGTTCTTC. Its translation is CASSVYNEQFF.

The chain is built from TRBV7-2 and TRBJ2-2; TRBD1 matches at 10 bases. Germline V CDR1 and CDR2: SGHTA, FQGNSA. J gave up 3 bases and V 4 bases, and 5 bases lay outside the gene matches. The CDR3 has 16 amino acids. CDR3 in amino acids: CASSSGTGVYTGELFF. DNA of the CDR3: TGTGCCAGCAGCTCGGGGACAGGGGTCTACACCGGGGAGCTGTTTTTT.

This clone was detected only a few times. The chain carries TRBV29-1 and TRBJ1-1; D unclear. V lost 5 bases and J 4 bases, leaving 17 bases between the germline ends. The length of the CDR3 is 14 residues. CDR1 SQVTM and CDR2 ANQGSEA come from the germline V gene. CDR3 in DNA: TGCAGCGTTTCCGACGCCCCTCAACTCACTGAAGCTTTCTTT. This encodes CSVSDAPQLTEAFF.

On this clone itself: This same CDR3 is encoded by further DNA sequences in the sample. The chain carries TRBV29-1 and TRBJ1-6; TRBD1 is a possible D gene (5 bases). The CDR3 extends over 12 amino acids. Germline-derived CDR1 and CDR2 are SQVTM and ANQGSEA. V was clipped by 7 bases and J by 5 bases, with 9 bases between them. The CDR3 DNA follows: TGCAGCGCAGGGACGGATAATTCACCCCTCCACTTT. Its translation: CSAGTDNSPLHF. Together with reference TRBV29-1 and TRBJ1-6, the CDR3 gives the full variable domain: SAVISQKPSRDICQRGTSLTIQCQVDSQVTMMFWYRQQPGQSLTLIATANQGSEATYESGFVIDKFPISRPNLTFSTLTVSNMSPEDSSIYLCSAGTDNSPLHFGNGTRLTVT.

V gene TRBV15 combines with J gene TRBJ2-1; perhaps TRBD1 as D (6 bases). The V gene lost 5 bases and the J gene lost 2 bases, with 16 bases spanning the gap. The CDR3 contains 16 residues. Germline V gives CDR1 LNHNV, CDR2 YYDKDF (reference sequence). The DNA of the CDR3 is TGTGCCACCAGCCCCCCCGGGACAACCGCCTACAATGAGCAGTTCTTC. Protein product: CATSPPGTTAYNEQFF.

The chain is built from TRBV29-1 and TRBJ1-2; no clear D. Germline CDR1 SQVTM, CDR2 ANQGSEA. This CDR3 comprises 14 residues. V dropped 1 base and J dropped 3 bases, with 12 bases sitting between them. DNA of the CDR3: TGCAGCGTTGAAGTACCCGGCGAGGACTATGGCTACACCTTC. Translated, it gives CSVEVPGEDYGYTF.

The chain joins TRBV5-1 to TRBJ1-2; tentatively, D is TRBD1 (5 bases). Germline V lookup: CDR1 SGHRS, CDR2 YFSETQ. The CDR3 is 15 residues long. V lost 3 bases and J lost 6, with 18 bases in between. CDR3 loop: CASSSRLQDSNGYTF. DNA for the CDR3: TGCGCCAGCAGCTCTAGATTACAGGATTCGAATGGCTACACCTTC.

The rearrangement joins TRBV27 to TRBJ2-7; 8 nucleotides line up with TRBD1. The CDR3 covers 14 residues. V was pared by 5 bases and J by 0 bases, with 3 bases of the junction left unmatched. Germline assignment: CDR1 MNHEY and CDR2 SMNVEV (reference sequence). The CDR3 reads CASSMDRASYEQYF. In DNA form, the CDR3 reads TGTGCCAGCAGTATGGACAGGGCCTCCTACGAGCAGTACTTC.